These T cell receptor beta chains were read from a single sample in a study of blood T cell repertoires in COVID-19. The repertoire was sequenced with immunoSEQ multiplex PCR; TCRdb's copy has only in-frame clones and lacks some. The profile covers about 190,000 clones, with about 80% appearing a single time and under 8% taken by the ten largest. Sample: peripheral blood. These receptor sequences come from a man aged 55 to 70 with acute or convalescent COVID-19. CDR3s include the opening cysteine and the closing phenylalanine or tryptophan. The D gene is left open where the match is weak. Clone size is given for some rows only: seen once, a few or many times, or a class if the clone is expanded.

TRBV18	TRBJ1-1	TRBD1	16	NA	CASSPSTGGLLIEAFF	TGTGCCAGCTCACCTTCGACAGGGGGCCTTCTTATTGAAGCTTTCTTT
TRBV6-5	TRBJ2-5	NA	15	NA	CASSPAQRGGETQYF	TGTGCCAGCAGTCCGGCCCAAAGGGGGGGGGAGACCCAGTACTTC
TRBV19	TRBJ2-2	NA	15	NA	CASSNYRGNTGELFF	TGTGCCAGTAGTAATTATAGGGGCAACACCGGGGAGCTGTTTTTT
TRBV19	TRBJ1-6	NA	13	NA	CATSEEINSPLHF	TGTGCCACCTCGGAGGAAATAAATTCACCCCTCCACTTT
TRBV6-1	TRBJ2-3	TRBD1	16	once	CASSESSGGRSDTQYF	TGTGCCAGCAGTGAAAGCTCAGGGGGCAGGTCAGATACGCAGTATTTT
TRBV19	TRBJ2-1	TRBD1	16	NA	CASSIGYRGVYNEQFF	TGTGCCAGTAGTATAGGTTACAGGGGTGTCTACAATGAGCAGTTCTTC
TRBV3-1/TRBV3-2	TRBJ2-5	TRBD2	16	NA	CASSPGLAGGQETQYF	TGTGCCAGCAGCCCCGGACTAGCGGGGGGACAAGAGACCCAGTACTTC
TRBV19	TRBJ1-1	TRBD1	13	NA	CASRTTGGTEAFF	TGTGCCAGTAGAACTACAGGGGGCACTGAAGCTTTCTTT
TRBV24-1	TRBJ2-1	TRBD1	16	NA	CATSGRGGEDINEQFF	TGTGCCACCAGTGGGAGAGGGGGCGAGGATATCAATGAGCAGTTCTTC
TRBV19	TRBJ2-5	NA	13	few	CASSISVGVTQYF	TGTGCCAGTAGTATATCGGTAGGGGTGACCCAGTACTTC
TRBV12-5	TRBJ2-7	NA	14	few	CASSSLDSPYEQYF	TGTGCTAGTTCCTCCCTTGACAGTCCCTACGAGCAGTACTTC
TRBV18	TRBJ2-1	TRBD2	16	NA	CASSPEGLAGYNEQFF	TGTGCCAGCTCACCGGAGGGACTAGCGGGATACAATGAGCAGTTCTTC
TRBV7-3	TRBJ2-7	NA	15	NA	CASSLTMGSYYEQYF	TGTGCCAGCAGCTTAACGATGGGGAGTTACTACGAGCAGTACTTC
TRBV7-9	TRBJ1-4	TRBD1	15	NA	CASSPRQGGSEKLFF	TGTGCCAGCAGCCCACGACAGGGGGGTAGTGAAAAACTGTTTTTT
TRBV6-5	TRBJ1-2	NA	14	NA	CASSYRREDYGYTF	TGTGCCAGCAGTTACAGGAGGGAGGACTATGGCTACACCTTC
TRBV6-5	TRBJ1-4	NA	16	once	CASSYGGISTNEKLFF	TGTGCCAGCAGTTATGGGGGGATTTCGACTAATGAAAAACTGTTTTTT
TRBV18	TRBJ1-3	NA	13	NA	CASYDSSGNTIYF	TGTGCCAGCTACGACAGCTCTGGAAACACCATATATTTT
TRBV2	TRBJ1-5	NA	14	NA	CASSVGRGNQPQHF	TGTGCCAGCAGTGTGGGCAGGGGCAATCAGCCCCAGCATTTT
TRBV6-1	TRBJ1-1	NA	15	many	CASSEEGGSGAEAFF	TGTGCCAGCAGTGAAGAGGGGGGGTCGGGTGCTGAAGCTTTCTTT
TRBV4-1	TRBJ2-5	TRBD1	17	many	CASSQVLGTGGRETQYF	TGCGCCAGCAGCCAAGTCCTCGGGACAGGGGGACGTGAGACCCAGTACTTC
TRBV13	TRBJ2-1	TRBD2	17	NA	CASSLGGTSGSVNEQFF	TGTGCCAGCAGCTTAGGGGGGACTAGCGGGAGTGTGAATGAGCAGTTCTTC
TRBV5-1	TRBJ1-5	NA	15	once	CASSLGGYSNQPQHF	TGCGCCAGCAGCTTAGGGGGATATAGCAATCAGCCCCAGCATTTT
TRBV3-1/TRBV3-2	TRBJ2-5	TRBD2	16	NA	CASSPYSGGGMETQYF	TGTGCCAGCAGCCCCTATAGCGGGGGGGGAATGGAGACCCAGTACTTC
TRBV5-1	TRBJ2-1	TRBD2	15	once	CASSLSTSGYNEQFF	TGCGCCAGCAGCTTGAGCACTAGCGGATACAATGAGCAGTTCTTC
TRBV9	TRBJ1-2	NA	12	NA	CASSVFNYGYTF	TGTGCCAGCAGCGTCTTTAACTATGGCTACACCTTC
TRBV11-2	TRBJ2-3	TRBD1	14	NA	CASSRDRGTDTQYF	TGTGCCAGCAGCCGCGACAGGGGGACAGATACGCAGTATTTT
TRBV2	TRBJ2-1	TRBD2	16	NA	CASSDDTSGRINEQFF	TGTGCCAGCAGCGACGACACTAGCGGTAGAATCAATGAGCAGTTCTTC
TRBV28	TRBJ2-1	TRBD2	14	NA	CASSWLAGLDEQFF	TGTGCCAGCAGTTGGCTAGCGGGATTGGATGAGCAGTTCTTC
TRBV9	TRBJ2-1	TRBD2	16	few	CASSPTRTSGYNEQFF	TGTGCCAGCAGCCCAACCCGGACTAGCGGTTACAATGAGCAGTTCTTC
TRBV6-5	TRBJ2-7	TRBD1	14	once	CASSYLDRGGEQYF	TGTGCCAGCAGTTACCTGGACAGGGGAGGCGAGCAGTACTTC
TRBV14	TRBJ1-2	TRBD1	18	NA	CASSQGKQGALRVYGYTF	TGTGCCAGCAGCCAAGGAAAACAGGGGGCGCTTCGGGTCTATGGCTACACCTTC
TRBV24-1	TRBJ1-3	NA	15	once	CATSDPTGAGNTIYF	TGTGCCACCAGTGACCCTACAGGAGCGGGAAACACCATATATTTT
TRBV5-1	TRBJ1-4	TRBD1	15	NA	CASSFRQGPNEKLFF	TGCGCCAGCAGCTTTCGACAGGGGCCTAATGAAAAACTGTTTTTT
TRBV25-1	TRBJ1-6	NA	16	once	CASSANDNTYNSPLHF	TGTGCCAGCAGTGCGAACGACAACACCTATAATTCACCCCTCCACTTT
TRBV6-1	TRBJ1-1	NA	13	NA	CASSEGLITEAFF	TGTGCCAGCAGTGAGGGCCTTATCACTGAAGCTTTCTTT
TRBV12-3/TRBV12-4	TRBJ2-7	NA	12	NA	CASSFISYEQYF	TGTGCCAGCAGTTTTATCTCCTACGAGCAGTACTTC
TRBV7-2	TRBJ2-3	NA	13	NA	CASSLGGPGAQYF	TGTGCCAGCAGCTTAGGCGGCCCCGGGGCGCAGTATTTT
TRBV27	TRBJ2-2	TRBD2	17	NA	CASSLRLASLIGGELFF	TGTGCCAGCAGTTTACGACTAGCTAGTTTGATCGGCGGGGAGCTGTTTTTT
TRBV3-1/TRBV3-2	TRBJ2-3	TRBD2	18	NA	CASSRSPRLAGRTDTQYF	TGTGCCAGCAGCCGATCCCCTCGACTAGCGGGGCGCACAGATACGCAGTATTTT
TRBV7-2	TRBJ1-4	TRBD1	15	NA	CASSLAGTGAKKLFF	TGTGCCAGCAGCTTAGCTGGGACAGGGGCGAAAAAACTGTTTTTT
TRBV7-6	TRBJ2-1	TRBD2	16	NA	CASSPSGTSTNHEQFF	TGTGCCAGCAGCCCGTCTGGGACTAGCACGAATCATGAGCAGTTCTTC
TRBV9	TRBJ1-1	NA	12	NA	CASAPQGRGAFF	TGTGCCAGCGCCCCCCAGGGGCGGGGGGCTTTCTTT
TRBV6-6	TRBJ2-1	TRBD2	12	NA	CASSYHGGEQFF	TGTGCCAGCAGTTACCACGGGGGGGAGCAGTTCTTC
TRBV5-1	TRBJ2-2	NA	14	NA	CASSQTGNTGELFF	TGCGCCAGCAGTCAGACAGGGAACACCGGGGAGCTGTTTTTT
TRBV19	TRBJ1-2	TRBD1	16	NA	CASRQDRGPRNYGYTF	TGTGCCAGTAGACAGGACAGGGGGCCGAGGAACTATGGCTACACCTTC
TRBV15	TRBJ2-7	TRBD2	17	NA	CATSRGLGLAASYEQYF	TGTGCCACCAGCAGAGGCTTGGGTCTAGCGGCCTCCTACGAGCAGTACTTC
TRBV7-2	TRBJ2-1	TRBD1	17	NA	CASSQTGQPLSYNEQFF	TGTGCCAGCAGCCAGACGGGACAGCCGCTTTCCTACAATGAGCAGTTCTTC
TRBV25-1	TRBJ2-7	NA	14	NA	CASSSPSFGAEQYF	TGTGCCAGCAGTAGCCCCTCCTTTGGAGCCGAGCAGTACTTC
TRBV9	TRBJ2-2	NA	15	NA	CASSVSSGEVGELFF	TGTGCCAGCAGCGTATCGTCAGGGGAAGTCGGGGAGCTGTTTTTT
TRBV5-1	TRBJ2-2	TRBD1	15	NA	CASSFETGGRGELFF	TGCGCCAGCAGCTTCGAGACAGGGGGCCGCGGGGAGCTGTTTTTT
TRBV7-3	TRBJ2-1	TRBD2	14	NA	CASSSGLVGGEQFF	TGTGCCAGCAGCTCGGGACTAGTTGGTGGTGAGCAGTTCTTC
TRBV6-1	TRBJ2-4	TRBD1	20	NA	CASSERDRIRPSVRINIQYF	TGTGCCAGCAGTGAAAGGGACAGGATTCGGCCGAGTGTCCGGATAAACATTCAGTACTTC
TRBV12-3/TRBV12-4	TRBJ1-1	TRBD1	13	NA	CASRGQGEAEAFF	TGTGCCAGCAGAGGACAGGGGGAAGCCGAAGCTTTCTTT
TRBV7-8	TRBJ2-1	TRBD2	13	NA	CASSRGLAGEQFF	TGTGCCAGCAGCCGGGGACTAGCCGGGGAGCAGTTCTTC
TRBV5-1	TRBJ2-7	TRBD2	13	NA	CASTREATYEQYF	TGCGCCAGCACTCGGGAGGCTACCTACGAGCAGTACTTC
TRBV2	TRBJ1-5	TRBD1	16	NA	CASRLTGGSENQPQHF	TGTGCCAGCAGACTGACAGGGGGATCGGAAAATCAGCCCCAGCATTTT
TRBV3-1/TRBV3-2	TRBJ1-2	NA	15	NA	CASSQKQWSPAGYTF	TGTGCCAGCAGCCAAAAACAGTGGTCCCCCGCTGGCTACACCTTC
TRBV6-4	TRBJ1-5	TRBD1	13	NA	CASSAQGSQPQHF	TGTGCCAGCAGTGCACAGGGGAGTCAGCCCCAGCATTTT
TRBV7-2	TRBJ1-2	NA	17	NA	CASSLRMRGREGYGYTF	TGTGCCAGCAGCTTACGTATGCGGGGCCGGGAGGGCTATGGCTACACCTTC